The TCR beta chain described here comes from a study of shared clonotypes between healthy human individuals. General study findings and limits: Approximately 4.6% of naive CD4 clonotypes were common to a handful of donors. Deeper or shallower sequencing was expected to change how clonotypes are shared among donors. Clonotypes not shared had lower generation probabilities than those common to all four donors.

V shed 7 bases and J shed 4 bases, with 13 bases lying between them. Germline V CDR1 and CDR2: SNHLY, FYNNEI. The CDR3 has 13 residues. Replicate sorted-subset PCRs were loaded with around 200 ng DNA, approximately 31,000 T cell genomes. Only in-frame clones appear in the TCRdb table, and some are missing; sequencing was by immunoSEQ multiplex PCR. The table records some 1,400,000 clones, roughly 96% of them present only once. As regards this clone: The antigen is not known.

This chain links TRBV2 with TRBJ1-1; perhaps TRBD1 as D (5 bases). The TCR originated in a young man in good health. The sequenced sample consisted of naive CD4+ T cells sorted from blood. Subset of the sample: CD45RA+ positively selected. DNA of the CDR3: TGTGCCAGCATGGCGGGGGGGGTCACTGAAGCTTTCTTT. This sequence encodes CASMAGGVTEAFF.